This TCR beta chain was observed in a study of cytomegalovirus exposure and HLA in healthy donors. Overall study results and limits: In vitro work confirmed that a few CMV-associated chains recognize CMV antigens. TCR beta chains numbering more than 150 were designated cytomegalovirus-associated.

Data came from immunoSEQ multiplex PCR; TCRdb stores just in-frame clones and leaves some out. The sample consists of about 130,000 clones, roughly 90% of them appearing once. In regard to this clone: Its antigen is still unknown.

The germline CDR1 and CDR2 sequences are SGDLS and YYNGEE. With V trimmed by 2 bases and J by 7 bases, 9 bases remained unmatched. The CDR3 has 17 amino acids. What was sequenced was PBMCs. The genes are TRBV9 and TRBJ2-1; 13 bases align to TRBD2. This sequence originates from a man in his thirties or forties in good health and CMV-seronegative. CDR3 loop: CASSVIGLAGVPNEQFF. The DNA of the CDR3 is TGTGCCAGCAGCGTGATAGGACTAGCGGGAGTCCCGAATGAGCAGTTCTTC.